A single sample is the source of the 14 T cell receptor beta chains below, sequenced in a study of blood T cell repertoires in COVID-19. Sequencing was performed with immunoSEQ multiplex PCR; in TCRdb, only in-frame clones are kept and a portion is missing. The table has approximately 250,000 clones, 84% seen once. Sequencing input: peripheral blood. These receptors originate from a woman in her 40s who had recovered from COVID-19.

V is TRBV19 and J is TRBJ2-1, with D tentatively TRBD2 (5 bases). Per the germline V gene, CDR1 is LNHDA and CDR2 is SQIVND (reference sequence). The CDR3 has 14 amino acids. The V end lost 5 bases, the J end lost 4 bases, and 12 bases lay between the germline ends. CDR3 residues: CASSPAGEYNEQFF. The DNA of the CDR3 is TGTGCCAGTAGTCCGGCGGGTGAGTACAATGAGCAGTTCTTC.

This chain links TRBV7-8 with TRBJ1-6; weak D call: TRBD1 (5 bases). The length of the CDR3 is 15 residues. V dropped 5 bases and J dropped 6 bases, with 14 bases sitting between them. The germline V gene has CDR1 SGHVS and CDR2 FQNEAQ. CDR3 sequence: CASSRLGTRNSPLHF. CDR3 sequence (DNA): TGTGCCAGCAGCCGGCTGGGGACTCGTAATTCACCCCTCCACTTT. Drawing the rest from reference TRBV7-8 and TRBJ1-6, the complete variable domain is GAGVSQSPRYKVAKRGQDVALRCDPISGHVSLFWYQQALGQGPEFLTYFQNEAQLDKSGLPSDRFFAERPEGSVSTLKIQRTQQEDSAVYLCASSRLGTRNSPLHFGNGTRLTVT.

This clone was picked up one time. CDR3 in amino acids: CASSELRTVNTEAFF. The CDR3 DNA sequence: TGTGCCAGCTCCGAGCTGAGGACAGTGAACACTGAAGCTTTCTTT. The chain employs TRBV18 and TRBJ1-1, with D perhaps TRBD1 (6 bases). Between the trimmed V and J ends, which lost 6 bases and 0 bases, there was a span of 14 bases. The CDR3 runs to 15 residues. CDR1 and CDR2 (germline): KGHSH, LQKENI.

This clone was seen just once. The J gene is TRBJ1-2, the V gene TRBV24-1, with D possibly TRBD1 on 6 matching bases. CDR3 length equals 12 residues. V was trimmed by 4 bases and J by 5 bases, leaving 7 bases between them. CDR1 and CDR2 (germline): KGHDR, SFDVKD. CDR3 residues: CATSEQGYGYTF. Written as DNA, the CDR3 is TGTGCCACCAGTGAACAGGGTTATGGCTACACCTTC.

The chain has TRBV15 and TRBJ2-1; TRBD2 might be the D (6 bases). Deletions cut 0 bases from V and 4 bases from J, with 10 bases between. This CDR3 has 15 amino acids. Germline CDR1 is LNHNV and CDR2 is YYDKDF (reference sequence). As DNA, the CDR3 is TGTGCCACCAGCAGAGATGCGGGGCCGTACAATGAGCAGTTCTTC. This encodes CATSRDAGPYNEQFF.

CDR3: CASSPSPPGGPDEQYF. DNA for the CDR3: TGTGCCAGCTCACCAAGCCCTCCCGGGGGGCCGGACGAGCAGTACTTC. This chain links TRBV18 with TRBJ2-7, with D possibly TRBD2 on 7 matching bases. Germline V CDR1 and CDR2: KGHSH, LQKENI. Trimming stripped 2 bases from V and 5 bases from J, with 19 bases between. The CDR3 is made up of 16 amino acids.

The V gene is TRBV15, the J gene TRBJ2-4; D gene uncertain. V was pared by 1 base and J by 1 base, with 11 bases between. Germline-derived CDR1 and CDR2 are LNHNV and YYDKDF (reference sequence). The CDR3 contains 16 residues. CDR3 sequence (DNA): TGTGCCACCAGCAGAGCTACGACACTGGCCAAAAACATTCAGTACTTC. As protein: CATSRATTLAKNIQYF.

The CDR3 here is CASSLGTAGASYEQYF. CDR3 sequence (DNA): TGTGCCAGCAGCCTCGGGACGGCAGGGGCCTCCTACGAGCAGTACTTC. The chain couples TRBV3-1 (or the pseudogene TRBV3-2) to TRBJ2-7; the D gene is possibly TRBD1 (6 bases). Deletions cut 4 bases from V and 0 bases from J, with 16 bases between. Germline lookup yields CDR1 LGHDT and CDR2 YNNKEL (reference sequence). This CDR3 contains 16 residues.

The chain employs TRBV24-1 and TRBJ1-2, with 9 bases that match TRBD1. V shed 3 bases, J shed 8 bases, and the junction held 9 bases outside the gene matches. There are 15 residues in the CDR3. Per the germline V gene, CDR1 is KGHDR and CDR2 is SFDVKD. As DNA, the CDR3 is TGTGCCACCAGTGATCCCAGACAGGGGGTGAGGGGCTACACCTTC. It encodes CATSDPRQGVRGYTF.

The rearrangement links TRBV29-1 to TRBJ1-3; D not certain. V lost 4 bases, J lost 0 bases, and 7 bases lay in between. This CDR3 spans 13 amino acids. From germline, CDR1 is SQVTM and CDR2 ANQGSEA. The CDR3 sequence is CSVGESSGNTIYF. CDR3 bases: TGCAGCGTTGGGGAGAGCTCTGGAAACACCATATATTTT.

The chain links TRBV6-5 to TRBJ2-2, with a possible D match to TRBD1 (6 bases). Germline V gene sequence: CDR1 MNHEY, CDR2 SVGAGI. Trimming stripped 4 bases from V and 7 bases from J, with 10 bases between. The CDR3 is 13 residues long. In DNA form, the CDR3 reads TGTGCCAGCAGTTCACAGGGTTTCGGGGAGCTGTTTTTT. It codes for CASSSQGFGELFF.

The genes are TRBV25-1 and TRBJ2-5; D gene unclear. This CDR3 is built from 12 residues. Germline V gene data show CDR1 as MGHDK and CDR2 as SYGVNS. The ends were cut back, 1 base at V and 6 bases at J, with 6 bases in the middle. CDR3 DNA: TGTGCCAGCAGTGAATCGGTCCAGACCCAGTACTTC. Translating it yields CASSESVQTQYF.

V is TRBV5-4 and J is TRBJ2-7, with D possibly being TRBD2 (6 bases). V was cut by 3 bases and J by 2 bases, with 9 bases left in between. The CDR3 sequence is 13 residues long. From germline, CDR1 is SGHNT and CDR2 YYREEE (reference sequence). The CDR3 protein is CASSSRTTYEQYF. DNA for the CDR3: TGTGCCAGCAGCTCCCGGACTACCTACGAGCAGTACTTC.

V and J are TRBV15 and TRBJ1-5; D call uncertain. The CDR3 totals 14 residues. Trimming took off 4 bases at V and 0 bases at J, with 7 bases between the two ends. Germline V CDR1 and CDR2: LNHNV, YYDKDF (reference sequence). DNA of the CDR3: TGTGCCACCAGCAACGGTGGTAGCAATCAGCCCCAGCATTTT. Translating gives CATSNGGSNQPQHF.